The 13 T cell receptor beta chains below come from one sample, sequenced in a study of somatic mutations in cytotoxic T cells in rheumatoid arthritis. The assay was immunoSEQ multiplex PCR, and TCRdb's table has in-frame clones only and misses some. The table includes approximately 20,000 clones, less than 85% detected once. The sample taken for sequencing was CD8+ T cells sorted from blood. Every receptor here comes from a woman aged 40 to 50 with rheumatoid arthritis.

V gene TRBV7-9 combines with J gene TRBJ2-7; TRBD1 might be the D (5 bases). Looked up from germline, CDR1 is SEHNR and CDR2 is FQNEAQ (reference sequence). Trimming took off 5 bases at V and 0 bases at J, with 11 bases between the two ends. The CDR3 covers 14 residues. The CDR3 DNA reads TGTGCCAGCAGCCTGAAGACAGCCTCCTACGAGCAGTACTTC. Translation gives CASSLKTASYEQYF.

The chain combines TRBV9 with TRBJ1-1; 7 bases are shared with TRBD1. V was clipped by 0 bases and J by 2 bases; unmatched bases: 10. Looked up from germline, CDR1 is SGDLS and CDR2 is YYNGEE. This CDR3 is built from 17 residues. CDR3 protein: CASSVGSSGGKNTEAFF. For the CDR3, the DNA is TGTGCCAGCAGCGTAGGATCCTCAGGGGGGAAAAACACTGAAGCTTTCTTT.

The chain joins TRBV15 to TRBJ1-2, with a tentative D call TRBD1 (6 bases). The CDR3 is 15 amino acids. The germline V and J ends were trimmed by 1 base and 2 bases, with 11 bases remaining between them. Germline V gene data show CDR1 as LNHNV and CDR2 as YYDKDF (reference sequence). As DNA, the CDR3 is TGTGCCACCAGCAGAGGAGGGAGGGGGAACTATGGCTACACCTTC. It is translated as CATSRGGRGNYGYTF.

V is TRBV7-2 and J is TRBJ2-7; TRBD1 aligns across 8 bases. In germline, CDR1 is SGHTA, CDR2 FQGNSA. The V segment lost 5 bases and the J segment 1 base; nucleotides outside the gene matches: 4. This CDR3 spans 14 amino acids. The CDR3 DNA sequence: TGTGCCAGCAGCGGACAGGGAGTGTCCTACGAGCAGTACTTC. As protein: CASSGQGVSYEQYF.

The rearrangement links TRBV5-1 to TRBJ1-1; a weak D match, TRBD1 (6 bases). With 5 bases removed from V and 4 bases from J, the gap between germline ends came to 12 bases. CDR1 and CDR2 (germline): SGHRS, YFSETQ. This CDR3 is 13 amino acids long. CDR3: CASRLTGGTEAFF. DNA of the CDR3: TGCGCCAGCAGGCTGACAGGTGGCACTGAAGCTTTCTTT.

This clone was picked up one time. The CDR3 nucleotides are TGTGCCTGGAGTAACAGCTATAATCAGCCCCAGCATTTT. Translating gives CAWSNSYNQPQHF. The rearrangement joins TRBV30 to TRBJ1-5; no clear D. Between the trimmed V and J ends, which lost 2 bases and 4 bases, there was a span of 9 bases. The CDR3 is 13 residues long. The germline V gene has CDR1 GTSNPN and CDR2 SVGIG (reference sequence).

The rearrangement joins TRBV5-6 to TRBJ1-5, with D possibly matching TRBD1 (6 bases). This CDR3 has 13 residues. Germline CDR1 reads SGHDT; CDR2 reads YYEEEE. Trimming stripped 7 bases from V and 10 bases from J, with 18 bases between. The CDR3 spells CASQRGSVGPQHF. The CDR3 DNA sequence: TGTGCCAGCCAAAGGGGGTCGGTTGGCCCCCAGCATTTT.

The chain joins TRBV9 to TRBJ2-3; D might be TRBD2 (7 bases). The CDR3 runs 18 residues. Trimming removed 0 bases from V and 2 bases from J, with 19 bases in between. The germline CDR1 and CDR2 sequences are SGDLS and YYNGEE. CDR3 nucleotide sequence: TGTGCCAGCAGCGTAGAAGGCGTTGGCGGGGGCTACACAGATACGCAGTATTTT. This encodes CASSVEGVGGGYTDTQYF.

The V gene is TRBV18, the J gene TRBJ1-1; 8 positions agree with TRBD1. This CDR3 has 15 residues. In germline, CDR1 is KGHSH, CDR2 LQKENI. J lost 5 bases, V lost 3 bases, and 8 bases had no gene match. The CDR3 nucleotides are TGTGCCAGCTCACCCGCACAGGGGGTAAGAACTGAAGCTTTCTTT. This translates into CASSPAQGVRTEAFF.

The chain couples TRBV11-2 to TRBJ2-5; tentative D call: TRBD1 (6 bases). V was trimmed by 0 bases and J by 5 bases, leaving 22 bases between them. Germline V gene data show CDR1 as SGHAT and CDR2 as FQNNGV. This CDR3 is 18 amino acids long. CDR3: CASSLDLLGAGGRETQYF. Written as DNA, the CDR3 is TGTGCCAGCAGCTTAGACCTCCTGGGGGCGGGTGGTCGGGAGACCCAGTACTTC.

This clone has a single count. The chain joins TRBV29-1 to TRBJ2-2; D is unclear. Between the trimmed V and J ends, which lost 7 bases and 6 bases, there was a span of 12 bases. Germline assignment: CDR1 SQVTM and CDR2 ANQGSEA. This CDR3 is 12 amino acids long. CDR3 bases: TGCAGCGCTCGTTCGACTGCCGGGGAGCTGTTTTTT. Translating gives CSARSTAGELFF.

This chain links TRBV18 with TRBJ1-5, with D uncertain. Germline CDR1 is KGHSH and CDR2 is LQKENI. This CDR3 is built from 12 residues. Deletions cut 0 bases from V and 6 bases from J, with 3 bases between. The CDR3 sequence is CASSPPAQPQHF. CDR3 DNA: TGTGCCAGCTCACCACCGGCTCAGCCCCAGCATTTT.

This chain uses TRBV27 with TRBJ2-7; TRBD1 aligns across 7 bases. The V gene's germline CDR1 is MNHEY and CDR2 SMNVEV (reference sequence). The CDR3 is made up of 16 amino acids. V trimming: 0 bases; J trimming: 6 bases; junction bases outside the gene matches: 11. This CDR3 reads CASSLSPRGLDREQYF. The CDR3 DNA reads TGTGCCAGCAGTTTATCGCCGAGGGGGCTTGATCGCGAGCAGTACTTC.